These 31 T cell receptor beta chains originate from one sample sequenced in a study of identical twins. One entry per CDR3 protein results from TCRdb running MiXCR on the 5' RACE reads. The sample lists about 720,000 distinct CDR3 sequences, over 15% occurring once. This sample also belongs to another study, concerning T cells expressing NK-cell markers.

Sequenced: PBMCs. These receptors all stem from a woman between 18 and 29 years old in good health.

This chain joins TRBV27 and TRBJ1-1; D is undetermined. V was cut by 5 bases and J by 0 bases, with 7 bases left in between. The CDR3 sequence is 13 residues long. Germline assignment: CDR1 MNHEY and CDR2 SMNVEV (reference sequence). The CDR3 bases are TGTGCCAGCAGTCGTAAGGTGAACACTGAAGCTTTCTTT. It is translated as CASSRKVNTEAFF.

A few counts support this clonotype. The chain uses TRBV10-3 and TRBJ2-2; either TRBD1 or TRBD2 may fit D (5 bases each). The CDR3 spans 16 residues. V lost 0 bases to trimming and J lost 0 bases, with 8 bases between them. The germline V gene encodes CDR1 ENHRY and CDR2 SYGVKD. In nucleotides, the CDR3 is TGTGCCATCAGTGAGTCGAGAGGGGCGAACACCGGGGAGCTGTTTTTT. It translates to CAISESRGANTGELFF.

This clonotype was counted between two and nine times. The chain uses TRBV29-1 and TRBJ1-1, with D uncertain. Trimming took 6 bases from V and 1 from J, leaving 6 bases between them. This CDR3 spans 11 amino acids. The V gene's germline CDR1 is SQVTM and CDR2 ANQGSEA. The CDR3 DNA reads TGCAGCGTACACCAGAACACTGAAGCTTTCTTT. Encoded protein: CSVHQNTEAFF.

This clonotype showed up just a few times. V is TRBV5-6 and J is TRBJ2-3; D might be TRBD2 (5 bases). V was trimmed by 4 bases and J by 0 bases, leaving 6 bases between them. The germline CDR1 and CDR2 sequences are SGHDT and YYEEEE. CDR3 length equals 13 residues. CDR3 DNA: TGTGCCAGCAGCGCGGGTAGCACAGATACGCAGTATTTT. It yields the protein CASSAGSTDTQYF.

The chain joins TRBV3-1 to TRBJ2-7; the D gene is possibly TRBD1 (5 bases). The CDR3 consists of 14 residues. Germline-derived CDR1 and CDR2 are LGHDT and YNNKEL (reference sequence). V shed 1 base and J shed 3 bases, with 10 bases lying between them. The CDR3 nucleotides are TGTGCCAGCAGCCAAGGGCAGGGTATCTACGAGCAGTACTTC. It encodes CASSQGQGIYEQYF.

The chain couples TRBV9 to TRBJ2-3; D is ambiguous. V was trimmed by 5 bases and J by 0 bases, leaving 16 bases between them. Germline CDR1 reads SGDLS; CDR2 reads YYNGEE. CDR3 size: 16 residues. CDR3: CASSLRVGASTDTQYF. The CDR3 DNA sequence: TGTGCCAGCAGTCTTAGGGTTGGAGCTAGCACAGATACGCAGTATTTT.

There are a few counts of this clonotype. The chain joins TRBV7-2 to TRBJ1-2; D is ambiguous. This CDR3 has 13 amino acids. Germline CDR1 reads SGHTA; CDR2 reads FQGNSA. V lost 6 bases and J lost 7, with 15 bases in between. Here the CDR3 reads CASRKDDAPGYTF. CDR3 coding DNA: TGTGCCAGCAGGAAAGACGACGCTCCTGGCTACACCTTC.

This clonotype was counted a few times. The chain carries TRBV20-1 and TRBJ1-6; 8 bases align to TRBD1. CDR3 length: 14 residues. After removal of 3 bases from V and 9 bases from J, the junction contained 7 bases not matched to a gene. Per germline, CDR1 DFQATT and CDR2 SNEGSKA (reference sequence). CDR3 nucleotides: TGCAGTGCTAGGGGGACAGGCGGCATTTCACCCCTCCACTTT. This sequence encodes CSARGTGGISPLHF.

There are a few counts of this clonotype. V gene TRBV5-1 combines with J gene TRBJ2-1; 8 bases match TRBD1. Looked up from germline, CDR1 is SGHRS and CDR2 is YFSETQ. The trim removed 4 bases at V and 0 bases at J, leaving 9 bases unmatched. This CDR3 comprises 17 residues. The chain's CDR3 is CASSEEPDRASYNEQFF. DNA for the CDR3: TGCGCCAGCAGCGAAGAACCGGACAGGGCCTCCTACAATGAGCAGTTCTTC.

This clonotype has at least ten counts. The rearrangement uses TRBV6-2 or TRBV6-3 and TRBJ1-1; D uncertain. CDR1 and CDR2 from the germline V gene are MNHEY and SVGEGT. This CDR3 comprises 17 residues. V dropped 0 bases and J dropped 0 bases, with 14 bases sitting between them. The CDR3 sequence: CASSYSPDGHLNTEAFF. As DNA, the CDR3 is TGTGCCAGCAGTTACTCCCCGGACGGCCACTTGAACACTGAAGCTTTCTTT.

The rearrangement links TRBV12-3 or TRBV12-4 to TRBJ2-1; D unresolved. V lost 1 base, J lost 0 bases, and 7 bases lay in between. This CDR3 spans 15 amino acids. The CDR3 nucleotides read TGTGCCAGCAGTTTAGTAGAGAGCTCCTACAATGAGCAGTTCTTC. Residues: CASSLVESSYNEQFF.

In this sample, this clonotype turned up many times. The chain couples TRBV20-1 to TRBJ2-1; D ambiguous. The CDR3 has 16 residues. V was pared by 0 bases and J by 9 bases, with 21 bases between. The germline gives CDR1 DFQATT, CDR2 SNEGSKA (reference sequence). The CDR3 DNA reads as TGCAGTGCTAGAGATCCGGCACTCCTCAATGTTGGTGAGCAGTTCTTC. Translated, it gives CSARDPALLNVGEQFF.

This clonotype came up many times. The V call is TRBV5-1, the J call TRBJ2-7; tentative D call: TRBD2 (6 bases). The V end lost 0 bases, the J end lost 5 bases, and 12 bases lay between the germline ends. The CDR3 is made up of 14 amino acids. Germline CDR1 and CDR2: SGHRS and YFSETQ. The CDR3 DNA sequence: TGCGCCAGCAGCTTGGAAGGAGGGGAGGACGAGCAGTACTTC. Translated, it gives CASSLEGGEDEQYF. The complete variable domain, with remaining parts taken from reference TRBV5-1 and TRBJ2-7, reads KAGVTQTPRYLIKTRGQQVTLSCSPISGHRSVSWYQQTPGQGLQFLFEYFSETQRNKGNFPGRFSGRQFSNSRSEMNVSTLELGDSALYLCASSLEGGEDEQYFGPGTRLTVT.

This clonotype has ten or more counts. The chain links TRBV6-1 to TRBJ2-1, with a weak D call TRBD1 (5 bases). CDR3 size: 13 residues. The V gene lost 7 bases and the J gene lost 6 bases, with 13 bases spanning the gap. The V gene's germline CDR1 is MNHNS and CDR2 SASEGT. This chain's CDR3 is CASTRGLGNEQFF. The CDR3 nucleotides read TGTGCCAGCACTAGGGGTTTGGGCAATGAGCAGTTCTTC.

This clonotype was counted ten times or more. V gene TRBV5-1 combines with J gene TRBJ2-3, with TRBD2 identical over 10 bases. Trimming at V came to 0 bases and at J to 3 bases, leaving 1 base not matched to a gene. Per the germline V gene, CDR1 is SGHRS and CDR2 is YFSETQ. The CDR3 consists of 15 residues. This CDR3 is CASSLALAGTDTQYF. The CDR3 nucleotides are TGCGCCAGCAGCTTGGCACTAGCGGGAACAGATACGCAGTATTTT.

The chain is built from TRBV3-1 and TRBJ2-5, with a possible D match to TRBD2 (7 bases). Germline CDR1 reads LGHDT; CDR2 reads YNNKEL (reference sequence). This CDR3 is built from 17 residues. V lost 0 bases and J lost 4, with 18 bases in between. The CDR3 region has the DNA TGTGCCAGCAGCCAAGATCTGCGGGGGCAAGTGTCAGAGACCCAGTACTTC. Its translation is CASSQDLRGQVSETQYF.

The CDR3 DNA reads TGTGCCAGCGGGGGGCCTCCTACCGGGGAGCTGTTTTTT. Its translation is CASGGPPTGELFF. V gene TRBV11-2 combines with J gene TRBJ2-2, with D perhaps assigned TRBD1 or TRBD2 (6 bases each). V was clipped by 8 bases and J by 5 bases, with 12 bases between them. Germline CDR1 SGHAT, CDR2 FQNNGV. The CDR3 runs 13 residues.

V and J are TRBV5-1 and TRBJ2-1; 7 bases fit TRBD1. V was clipped by 0 bases and J by 7 bases; unmatched bases: 10. The CDR3 sequence is 16 residues long. Germline loops: CDR1 SGHRS, CDR2 YFSETQ. The CDR3 nucleotides read TGCGCCAGCAGCTTGGAGGGGGCAGCAAATTTTAATGAGCAGTTCTTC. Its protein is CASSLEGAANFNEQFF. Variable domain in full (rest from reference TRBV5-1 and TRBJ2-1): KAGVTQTPRYLIKTRGQQVTLSCSPISGHRSVSWYQQTPGQGLQFLFEYFSETQRNKGNFPGRFSGRQFSNSRSEMNVSTLELGDSALYLCASSLEGAANFNEQFFGPGTRLTVL.

This clonotype was detected only a few times. The chain links TRBV7-9 to TRBJ2-1; D gene uncertain. Germline V gene lookup returns CDR1 SEHNR and CDR2 FQNEAQ (reference sequence). The CDR3 loop spans 14 amino acids. V was pared by 3 bases and J by 4 bases, with 10 bases between. This CDR3 reads CASSLETAYNEQFF. Here the CDR3 DNA reads TGTGCCAGCAGCTTGGAGACCGCATACAATGAGCAGTTCTTC.

The chain has TRBV20-1 and TRBJ1-1, with 10 bases aligning to TRBD1. The CDR3 length is 14 residues. V lost 5 bases, J lost 8 bases, and 11 bases stayed unmatched. In germline, CDR1 is DFQATT, CDR2 SNEGSKA (reference sequence). The CDR3 DNA reads as TGCAGTGCTCACAATCTAGACAGGGGGCCCGAAGCTTTCTTT. Translated, it gives CSAHNLDRGPEAFF.

The V and J genes are TRBV5-1 and TRBJ2-3, with a tentative D call TRBD2 (6 bases). There are 16 residues in the CDR3. Germline CDR1 reads SGHRS; CDR2 reads YFSETQ. Trimming left V 1 base short and J 2 bases short, with 14 bases between. Here the CDR3 reads CASSLRGAGITDTQYF. CDR3 DNA sequence: TGCGCCAGCAGCTTGAGAGGAGCGGGTATCACAGATACGCAGTATTTT.

The genes are TRBV3-1 and TRBJ2-1, with 8 bases lining up with TRBD2. CDR1 is LGHDT, CDR2 YNNKEL, per germline (reference sequence). Losses at the gene ends were 0 bases for V and 8 bases for J; bases not matched to a gene: 0. CDR3 size: 13 residues. The CDR3 region is CASSQDSGDEQFF. The CDR3 nucleotides are TGTGCCAGCAGCCAAGATAGCGGGGATGAGCAGTTCTTC.

In its sample, this clonotype was seen many times. This chain connects TRBV12-3 or TRBV12-4 to TRBJ2-1, with D unclear. V lost 5 bases and J 9 bases, leaving 11 bases between the germline ends. The CDR3 length is 12 residues. The CDR3 region has the DNA TGTGCCAGCAGTCTACGTGGTGCTGAGCAGTTCTTC. Translation: CASSLRGAEQFF.

V gene TRBV27 combines with J gene TRBJ2-7, with D tentatively TRBD2 (6 bases). Deletions cut 0 bases from V and 4 bases from J, with 7 bases between. Germline CDR1 reads MNHEY; CDR2 reads SMNVEV (reference sequence). The CDR3 has 13 amino acids. CDR3 in DNA: TGTGCCAGCAGTTTATCGGCGGGGTACGAGCAGTACTTC. Translated, it gives CASSLSAGYEQYF.

The chain recombines TRBV5-5 with TRBJ2-1, with D tentatively TRBD2 (7 bases). The germline CDR1 and CDR2 sequences are SGHKS and YYEKEE (reference sequence). The CDR3 contains 14 residues. V was shortened by 4 bases and J by 9 bases, with 17 bases between the two germline ends. CDR3 DNA: TGTGCCAGCAGCGGGGCGGGGGCTAGCCGTGAGCAGTTCTTC. Amino acid sequence: CASSGAGASREQFF. The full variable domain, rest sourced from reference TRBV5-5 and TRBJ2-1, is DAGVTQSPTHLIKTRGQQVTLRCSPISGHKSVSWYQQVLGQGPQFIFQYYEKEERGRGNFPDRFSARQFPNYSSELNVNALLLGDSALYLCASSGAGASREQFFGPGTRLTVL.

Concerning this clonotype: The CDR3 carries no conserved terminal phenylalanine or tryptophan, so it likely arises from a read error. The gene calls are TRBV27 and TRBJ1-2; D call uncertain. V dropped 3 bases and J dropped 4 bases, with 9 bases sitting between them. Germline CDR1 is MNHEY and CDR2 is SMNVEV (reference sequence). The length of the CDR3 is 13 residues. CDR3 coding DNA: TGTGCCAGCAGTTTTAGAGATGGCTATGGCTACACCCTC. This translates into CASSFRDGYGYTL.

This clonotype was detected only a few times. The rearrangement links TRBV6-2 or TRBV6-3 to TRBJ1-2, with a weak D call TRBD1 (5 bases). The CDR3 totals 15 residues. Trimming left V 4 bases short and J 0 bases short, with 12 bases between. The germline V gene has CDR1 MNHEY and CDR2 SVGEGT. The CDR3 reads CASSFGAAANYGYTF. As DNA, the CDR3 is TGTGCCAGCAGTTTCGGGGCCGCGGCTAACTATGGCTACACCTTC.

This rearrangement joins TRBV7-9 to TRBJ2-5, with 7 nucleotides matching TRBD2. This CDR3 region has 14 residues. V lost 3 bases to trimming and J lost 2 bases; unmatched junction nucleotides: 3. The germline gives CDR1 SEHNR, CDR2 FQNEAQ (reference sequence). In DNA form, the CDR3 reads TGTGCCAGCAGCTTCGAGGGAGGGCAAGAGACCCAGTACTTC. Its protein is CASSFEGGQETQYF.

The table lists this clonotype with a few counts. This chain links TRBV7-3 with TRBJ2-3; D is unclear. The V and J ends lost 0 bases and 2 bases respectively, with 9 bases between them. Germline assignment: CDR1 SGHTA and CDR2 FQGTGA. The CDR3 consists of 15 residues. The CDR3 loop reads CASSLTTVITDTQYF. The CDR3 DNA follows: TGTGCCAGCAGCTTAACGACGGTCATCACAGATACGCAGTATTTT.

This chain connects TRBV5-4 to TRBJ2-2; 7 bases match TRBD2. With 4 bases clipped from V and 3 bases from J, the junction kept 12 bases outside the gene matches. The CDR3 loop spans 17 amino acids. The germline V gene encodes CDR1 SGHNT and CDR2 YYREEE (reference sequence). The CDR3 is CASSPSVGLVYTGELFF. DNA for the CDR3: TGTGCCAGCAGCCCCTCCGTTGGACTAGTTTACACCGGGGAGCTGTTTTTT.

V is TRBV2 and J is TRBJ2-6, with 10 bases fitting TRBD1. The germline V gene encodes CDR1 SNHLY and CDR2 FYNNEI. This CDR3 is built from 18 residues. V shed 5 bases, J shed 2 bases, and the junction held 9 bases outside the gene matches. The CDR3 coding sequence is TGTGCCAGCAGTACCCCGGACAGGGGGGGGCCTGGGGCCAACGTCCTGACTTTC. Amino acid sequence: CASSTPDRGGPGANVLTF.